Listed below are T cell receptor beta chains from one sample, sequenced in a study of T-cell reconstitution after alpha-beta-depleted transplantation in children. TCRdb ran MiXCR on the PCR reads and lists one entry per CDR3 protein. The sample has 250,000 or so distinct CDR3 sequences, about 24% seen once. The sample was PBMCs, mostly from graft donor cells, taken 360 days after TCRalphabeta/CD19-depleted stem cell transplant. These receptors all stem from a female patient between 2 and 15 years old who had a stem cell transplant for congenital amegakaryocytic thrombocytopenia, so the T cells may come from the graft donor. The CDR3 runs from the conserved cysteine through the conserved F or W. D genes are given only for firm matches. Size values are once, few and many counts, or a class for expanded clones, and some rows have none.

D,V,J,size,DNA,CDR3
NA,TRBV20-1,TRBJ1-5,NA,TGCAGTGCTAGAGATGGGAATCAGCCCCAGCATTTT,CSARDGNQPQHF
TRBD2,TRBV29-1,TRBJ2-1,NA,TGCAGCGGCCTACCGGGACTAGCGGGAGTCCTCTCCTACAATGAGCAGTTCTTC,CSGLPGLAGVLSYNEQFF
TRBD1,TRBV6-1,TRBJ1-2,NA,TGTGCCAGCAGTAAGGGACAGCCTCGGGGTATGTCGACCTTC,CASSKGQPRGMSTF
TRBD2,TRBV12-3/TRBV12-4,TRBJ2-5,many,TGTGCCAGCAGGCGAGCGGGACTCCAAGAGACCCAGTACTTC,CASRRAGLQETQYF
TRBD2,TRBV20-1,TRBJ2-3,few,TGCAGTGCTAGAGATCTCGCTAGCGGGGCCGTAGATACGCAGTATTTT,CSARDLASGAVDTQYF
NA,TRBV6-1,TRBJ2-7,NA,TGTGCCAGCAGTGAGGGCCACCTCTTCGGAGGCGAGCAGTACTTC,CASSEGHLFGGEQYF
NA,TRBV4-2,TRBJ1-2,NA,TGTGCCAGCAGCCAAGGGTTGGACGGGACTAGAGGCTACACCTTC,CASSQGLDGTRGYTF
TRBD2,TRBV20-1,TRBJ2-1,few,TGCAGTGCGGTCGGGACTAGTTGGAGCGATGAGCAGTTCTTC,CSAVGTSWSDEQFF
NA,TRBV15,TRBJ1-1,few,TGTGCCACCAGCAGGGTAACAGGTAACACTGAAGCTTTCTTT,CATSRVTGNTEAFF
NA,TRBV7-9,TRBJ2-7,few,TGTGCCAGCAGCCATAGGGCCCAGAACTACGAGCAGTACTTC,CASSHRAQNYEQYF
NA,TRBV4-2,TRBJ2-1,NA,TGTGCCAGCAGCCAAGAAGGCGACCAGTACAATGAGCAGTTCTTC,CASSQEGDQYNEQFF
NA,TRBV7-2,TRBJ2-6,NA,TGTGCCAGCAGCTTAGTAGCCCTCTCCTCTGGGGCCAACGTCCTGACTTTC,CASSLVALSSGANVLTF
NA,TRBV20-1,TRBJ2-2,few,TGCAGTGCTAGAGATTTCGGGACAAGGGACACCGGGGAGCTGTTTTTT,CSARDFGTRDTGELFF
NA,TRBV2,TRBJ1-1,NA,TGTGCCAGCAGTGTGGAGGGCCTGAACACTGAAGCTTTCTTT,CASSVEGLNTEAFF
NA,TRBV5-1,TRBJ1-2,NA,TGCGCCAGCAGCTTGCACTACTCTAACTATGGCTACACCTTC,CASSLHYSNYGYTF
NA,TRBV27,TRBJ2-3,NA,TGTGCCAGCAGTTTATACACAGGGTCGGGGTTGAGTTTT,CASSLYTGSGLSF
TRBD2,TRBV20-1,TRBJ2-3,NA,TGCAGTGCTAGGGGGGGGATAAGCACAGATACGCAGTATTTT,CSARGGISTDTQYF
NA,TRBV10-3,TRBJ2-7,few,TGTGCCATCAGTGAGTCGAGGGTGAGCTCCTACGAGCAGTACTTC,CAISESRVSSYEQYF
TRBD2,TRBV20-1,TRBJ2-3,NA,TGCAGTGCTTATACTAGCGGGAACCCAGATACGCAGTATTTT,CSAYTSGNPDTQYF
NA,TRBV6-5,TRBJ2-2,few,TGTGCCAGCAGTTACTACAGCTCGAACACCGGGGAGCTGTTTTTT,CASSYYSSNTGELFF
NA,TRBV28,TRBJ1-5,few,TGTGCCAGCAGTGCAACCCCTTTAATTAGGGGGGGCAATCAGCCCCAGCATTTT,CASSATPLIRGGNQPQHF
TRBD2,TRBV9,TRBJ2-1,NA,TGTGCCAGCAGGAGCGGGAGGGGTCATGAGCAGTTCTTC,CASRSGRGHEQFF
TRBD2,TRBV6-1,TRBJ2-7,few,TGTGCCAGCGCCATGGGACTATCTGGCCGGCAGTACTTC,CASAMGLSGRQYF
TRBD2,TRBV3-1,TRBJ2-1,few,TGTGCCAGCAGCCGAGCCCCGGGAGGCCTTAGCTCCTACAATGAGCAGTTCTTC,CASSRAPGGLSSYNEQFF
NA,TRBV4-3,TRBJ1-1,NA,TGCGCCAGCAGCTCGGCCCCAAGCGAGACAGGAAACACTGAAGCTTTCTTT,CASSSAPSETGNTEAFF
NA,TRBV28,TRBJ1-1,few,TGTGCCAGCAGTTTGCTGGGGAAGACTGAAGCTTTCTTT,CASSLLGKTEAFF
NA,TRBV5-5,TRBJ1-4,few,TGTGCCAGCAGCTTGGCTCTTACTGGCGAAAAACTGTTTTTT,CASSLALTGEKLFF
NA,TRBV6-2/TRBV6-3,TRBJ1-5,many,TGTGCCAGCAGTTACATGAGCAATCAGCCCCAGCATTTT,CASSYMSNQPQHF
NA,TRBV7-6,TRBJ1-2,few,TGTGCCAGCAGCCCACGGAGAGACGATGGCTACACCTTC,CASSPRRDDGYTF
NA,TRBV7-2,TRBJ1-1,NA,TGTGCCAGCAGCTTCCAGATACCGAGGCGGGGGTGGCCGGAAGCTTTCTTT,CASSFQIPRRGWPEAFF
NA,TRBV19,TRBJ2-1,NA,TGTGCCAGTAGTATTGGTAGCGGATATGAGCAGTTCTTC,CASSIGSGYEQFF
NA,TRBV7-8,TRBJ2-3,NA,TGTGCCAGCAGCTTAGGCTTGGCAGATACGCAGTATTTT,CASSLGLADTQYF
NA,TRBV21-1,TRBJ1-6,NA,TGTGCCAGCAGCACCCTGAAGAACAGGGAGGGGACCTATAATTCACCCCTCCACTTT,CASSTLKNREGTYNSPLHF
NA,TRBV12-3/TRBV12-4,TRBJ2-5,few,TGTGCCAGCAGTTTGTCCGGGAGTGGAGAGACCCAGTACTTC,CASSLSGSGETQYF
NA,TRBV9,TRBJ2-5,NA,TGTGCCAGCAGCCCGACGTCGAGACAAGAGACCCAGTACTTC,CASSPTSRQETQYF
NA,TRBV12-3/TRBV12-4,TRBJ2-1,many,TGTGCCAGCAGTTTTATCGGCTCGGGCGAGCAGTTCTTC,CASSFIGSGEQFF
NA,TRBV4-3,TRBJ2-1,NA,TGCGCCAGCAGCCAAGAGTACCTAGGGGGTGAGCAGTTCTTC,CASSQEYLGGEQFF
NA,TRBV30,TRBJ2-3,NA,TGTGCCTGGGACGGGGACCTTTCCAACACAGATACGCAGTATTTT,CAWDGDLSNTDTQYF
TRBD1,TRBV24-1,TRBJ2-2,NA,TGTGCCACCAGTGATTTTCGGGGACAGGGGGACGGGGAGCTGTTTTTT,CATSDFRGQGDGELFF
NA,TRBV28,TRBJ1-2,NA,TGTGCCAGCAGTTTTGACCAGACAGCTAACTATGGCTACACCTTC,CASSFDQTANYGYTF
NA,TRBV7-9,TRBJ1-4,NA,TGTGCCAGCAGTTCCATACGACAGGAACGTAATGAAAAACTGTTTTTT,CASSSIRQERNEKLFF
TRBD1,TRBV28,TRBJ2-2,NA,TGTGCCAGCAGTGACCAACCGGGACAGAAAAACACCGGGGAGCTGTTTTTT,CASSDQPGQKNTGELFF
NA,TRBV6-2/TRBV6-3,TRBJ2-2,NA,TGTGCCAGCAGTTATTACTTTAGGGGTCACACCGGGGAGCTGTTTTTT,CASSYYFRGHTGELFF
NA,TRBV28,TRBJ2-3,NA,TGTGCCAGCAGTTACGCTGGGCAGGTCACGCAGTATTTT,CASSYAGQVTQYF
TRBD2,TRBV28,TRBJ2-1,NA,TGTGCCAGCAGCCCCAGGGTAGCGGGATTCTACAATGAGCAGTTCTTC,CASSPRVAGFYNEQFF
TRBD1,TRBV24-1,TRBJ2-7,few,TGTGCCACCAGTGAGCGACAGGGGAGCCCCGACGAGCAGTACTTC,CATSERQGSPDEQYF
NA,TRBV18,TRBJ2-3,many,TGTGCCAGCTCACCGTCGGCGGGGGCTCGCACAGATACGCAGTATTTT,CASSPSAGARTDTQYF
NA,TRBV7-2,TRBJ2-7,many,TGTGCCAGCAGCTTCTACACGAGCTACGAGCAGTACTTC,CASSFYTSYEQYF
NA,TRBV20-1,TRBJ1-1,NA,TGCAGTGCTAGAGATGGGCACAGGGAGCCTGAAGCTTTCTTT,CSARDGHREPEAFF
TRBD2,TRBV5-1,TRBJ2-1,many,TGCGCCAGCTATAGCGGGAGCTCCTACAATGAGCAGTTCTTC,CASYSGSSYNEQFF
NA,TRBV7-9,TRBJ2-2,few,TGTGCCAGCAGCCGTGGCAGGAACACCGGGGAGCTGTTTTTT,CASSRGRNTGELFF
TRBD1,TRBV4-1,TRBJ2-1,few,TGCGCCAGCAGCCCCCGGGGACAGGGGGCAGGGGATGAGCAGTTCTTC,CASSPRGQGAGDEQFF
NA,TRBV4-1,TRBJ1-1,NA,TGCGCCAGCAGCCAAGTGGGTTGGAACACTGAAGCTTTCTTT,CASSQVGWNTEAFF
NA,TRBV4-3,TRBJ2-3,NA,TGCGCCAGCAGCGTTCGATGGGCCACCCCATCAGATACGCAGTATTTT,CASSVRWATPSDTQYF
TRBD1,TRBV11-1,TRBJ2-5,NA,TGTGCCAGCAGTTCCCCCTCAATGACAGGGATTCTTCAAGAGACCCAGTACTTC,CASSSPSMTGILQETQYF
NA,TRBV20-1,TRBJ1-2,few,TGCAGTGCTAGTGGGGATGGCTATGGCTACACCTTC,CSASGDGYGYTF
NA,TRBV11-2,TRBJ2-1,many,TGTGCCAGCAGCCGACGGTGGGGGGCTCGGGAGCAGTTCTTC,CASSRRWGAREQFF